The clone carrying this TCR beta chain was counted a few times. The antigen remains unidentified. These donors, healthy bone marrow donors, were studied. Researchers ran the PCR with 60 Vbeta and 13 Jbeta primers. In the original processing: There were about 80 million unique TCR beta chains by a later count, and 10 million to 12 million of them were shared. The protocol was immunoSEQ multiplex PCR, while the TCRdb copy is restricted to in-frame clones and leaves out a portion. The DNA was the basis for D and trimming; V, J and clone size are from that table. The table includes around 120,000 clones, over 70% detected once. This sample is part of a study of cytomegalovirus exposure and HLA in healthy donors. Points from the study as a whole: When a later analysis compared HLA-associated TCR beta chains with equally common others, the HLA-associated chains turned out to be more clonally expanded and to have lower generation probabilities.

The receptor was derived from a woman between 40 and 55 years old in good health and CMV-seronegative. Material: PBMCs.

CDR3 in amino acids: CASSLRLGGQYEQYF. CDR3 nucleotides: TGTGCCAGCAGCTTAAGACTAGGAGGGCAGTACGAGCAGTACTTC. This sequence joins TRBV11-2 and TRBJ2-7, with D perhaps TRBD2 (6 bases). Germline V gene sequence: CDR1 SGHAT, CDR2 FQNNGV. The V end lost 2 bases, the J end lost 4 bases, and 15 bases lay between the germline ends. The CDR3 runs to 15 residues.